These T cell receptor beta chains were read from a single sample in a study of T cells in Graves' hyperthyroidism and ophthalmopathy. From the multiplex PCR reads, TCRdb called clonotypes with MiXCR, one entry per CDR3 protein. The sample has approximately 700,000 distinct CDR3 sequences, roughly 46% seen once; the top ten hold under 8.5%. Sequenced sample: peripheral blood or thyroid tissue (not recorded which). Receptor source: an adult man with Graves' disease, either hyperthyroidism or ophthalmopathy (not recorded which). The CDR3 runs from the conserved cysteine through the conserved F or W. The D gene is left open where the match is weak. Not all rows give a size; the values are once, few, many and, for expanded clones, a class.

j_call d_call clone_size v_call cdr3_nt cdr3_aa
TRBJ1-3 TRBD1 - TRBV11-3 TGTGCCAGCGGCTCAGAGACAGGGTTCATGAACACCATATATTTT CASGSETGFMNTIYF
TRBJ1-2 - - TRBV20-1 TGCAGTGCTAGGAACAGGGACAACTATGGCTACACCTTC CSARNRDNYGYTF
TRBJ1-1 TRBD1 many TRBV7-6 TGTGCCAGCAGCAAATACGGACAGGGTAGTGAAGCTTTCTTT CASSKYGQGSEAFF
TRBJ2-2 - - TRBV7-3 - CDSSFYICSARDWLAGNTGELFF
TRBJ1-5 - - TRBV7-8 TGCGCCAGCAGCCAAGGAGGGGGGCCCCAGCATTTT CASSQGGGPQHF
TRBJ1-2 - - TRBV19 TGTGCCAGTTGGGCTTCGGGGGACTGTGGCTACACCTTC CASWASGDCGYTF
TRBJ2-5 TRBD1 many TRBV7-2 TGTGCCAGCAGCTCCCGGGACAGGGGAGCCAGGGGAACCCAGTACTTC CASSSRDRGARGTQYF
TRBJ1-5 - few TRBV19 TGTGCCAGTAGTATCACCGGGGTAGGCAATCAGCCCCAGCATTTT CASSITGVGNQPQHF
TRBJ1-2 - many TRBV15 TGTGCCACCAGCAGAGATACGGACAGACTTTATGGCTACACCTTC CATSRDTDRLYGYTF
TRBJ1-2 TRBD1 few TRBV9 TGTGCCAGCAGCGTAGAGGGACAGGGACTCTATGGCTACACCTTC CASSVEGQGLYGYTF
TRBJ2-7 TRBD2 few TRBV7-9 TGTGCCAGCAGCCCCGGACTAGTTATCTCCTACGAGCAGTACTTC CASSPGLVISYEQYF
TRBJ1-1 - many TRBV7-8 TGTGCCAGCAGCCGAGAACAGGCTTATCGAGCTTTCTTT CASSREQAYRAFF
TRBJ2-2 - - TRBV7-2 TGTGCCAGCAGTGCCGGAGGAGGGTTTTCTGGGGAGCTGTTTTTT CASSAGGGFSGELFF
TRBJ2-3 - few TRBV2 TGTGCCAGCAGGGAGATAGGTATCACAGATACGCAGTATTTT CASREIGITDTQYF
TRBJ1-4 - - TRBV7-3 TGTGCCACCAGCAGTGTGAGGGTTAATGAAAAACTGTTTTTT CATSSVRVNEKLFF
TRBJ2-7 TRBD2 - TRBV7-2 TGTGCCAGCAGCCAAGCGGGGGGGGGTAACGAGCAGTACTTC CASSQAGGGNEQYF
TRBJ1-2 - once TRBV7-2 TGTGCCAGCAGCTTAAAGTGGGATGGCTACACCTTC CASSLKWDGYTF
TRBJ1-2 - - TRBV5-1 TGCGCCAGTACCCCGGGCGACAGTAACTATGGCTACACCTTC CASTPGDSNYGYTF
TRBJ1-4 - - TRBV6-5 TGTGCCAGCAGTCACTCTCAGGGGAAGGACGAAAAACTGTTTTTT CASSHSQGKDEKLFF
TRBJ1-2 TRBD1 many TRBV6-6 TGTGCCAGCAGTGCAACGGGACAGGGGAGCTATGGCTACACCTTC CASSATGQGSYGYTF
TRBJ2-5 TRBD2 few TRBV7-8 TGTGCCAGCAGCACCCGGGGAGGGCAGACCCAGTACTTC CASSTRGGQTQYF
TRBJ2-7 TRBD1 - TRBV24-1 TGTGCCACCAGTGATCGGACAGGGGCCTACGAGCAGTACTTC CATSDRTGAYEQYF
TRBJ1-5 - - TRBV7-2 TGTGCCAGCAGCCTAGGGGGGGAGGAGGGTCAGCCCCAGCATTTT CASSLGGEEGQPQHF
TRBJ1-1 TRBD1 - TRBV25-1 TGTGCCAGCAGTGCCGGGGACAGGGGGCTTGTGGCTTTCTTT CASSAGDRGLVAFF
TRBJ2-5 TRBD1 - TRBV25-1 TGTGCCAGCAGTGAATACTTGACAGGGGAAGAGACCCAGTACTTC CASSEYLTGEETQYF
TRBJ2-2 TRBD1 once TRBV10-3 TGTGCCATCAGTGGCTCGACCTTCCGGGACAGGGTCACCGGGGAGCTGTTTTTT CAISGSTFRDRVTGELFF
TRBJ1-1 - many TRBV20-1 TGCAGTGCTAAAACTACAGGGAATATGAACACTGAAGCTTTCTTT CSAKTTGNMNTEAFF
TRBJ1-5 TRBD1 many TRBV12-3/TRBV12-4 TGTGCCAGCAGCTCCGGACAGGGTGGTAATCAGCCCCAGCATTTT CASSSGQGGNQPQHF
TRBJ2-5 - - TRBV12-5 TGTGCTAGTGGTTCAGCACGGGAGACCCAGTACTTC CASGSARETQYF
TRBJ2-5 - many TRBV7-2 TGTGCCAGCGGGCTCCAGTTGGGGACCCAGTACTTC CASGLQLGTQYF
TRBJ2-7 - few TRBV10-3 TGTGCCATCAGTTATTCTGCACAGGCCTACGAGCAGTACTTC CAISYSAQAYEQYF
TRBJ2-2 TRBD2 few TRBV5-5 TGTGCCAGCACCGAATGGAGGGAGGGGACCGGGGAGCTGTTTTTT CASTEWREGTGELFF
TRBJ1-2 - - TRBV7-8 TGTGCCAGCAGCTTAGGAGGGGCAGGGATCTATGGCTACACCTTC CASSLGGAGIYGYTF
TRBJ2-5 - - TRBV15 TGTGCCACCAGCAGGACACAGGGCTTGAGGGAGACCCAGTACTTC CATSRTQGLRETQYF
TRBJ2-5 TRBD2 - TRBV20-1 TGCAGTGCTAGCCGGTCTGTGGGACTAGCAGAGACCCAGTACTTC CSASRSVGLAETQYF
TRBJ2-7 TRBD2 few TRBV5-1 TGCGCCAGCAGCTTGGTAGCAGGGACTAGCGGGATCTACGAGCAGTACTTC CASSLVAGTSGIYEQYF
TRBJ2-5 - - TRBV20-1 TGCAGTGCTCCGTTTGGGGGGCCCCAGTACTTC CSAPFGGPQYF
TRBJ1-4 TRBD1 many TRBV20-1 TGCAGTGCTAGAGATCACAGGGGTTTTCTCGAAAAACTGTTTTTT CSARDHRGFLEKLFF
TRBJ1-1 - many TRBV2 TGTGCCAGCAACGGTGGCTGGTCCGACACTGAAGCTTTCTTT CASNGGWSDTEAFF
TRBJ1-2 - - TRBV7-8 TGTGCCAGCTTTGGACAGAACTATGGCTACACCTTC CASFGQNYGYTF
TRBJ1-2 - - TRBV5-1 TGCGCCAGCAGCTTGGCCGAACCCCACTATGGCTACACCTTC CASSLAEPHYGYTF
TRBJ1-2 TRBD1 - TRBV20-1 TGCAGTGCCCCAGGAGGGGACAGGGGGGACTATGGCTACACCTTC CSAPGGDRGDYGYTF
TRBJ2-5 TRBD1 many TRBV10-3 TGTGCCATCAGTGAGGGGGGGACAGGGATCCGGGAGACCCAGTACTTC CAISEGGTGIRETQYF
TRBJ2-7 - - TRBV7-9 TGTGCCAGCAGCTTGGGAGCGACCAACTACGAGCAGTACTTC CASSLGATNYEQYF
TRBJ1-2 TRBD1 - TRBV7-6 TGTGCCAGCAGCTACATCGGGACAGGGGAGGGCTACACCTTC CASSYIGTGEGYTF
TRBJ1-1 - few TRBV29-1 TGCAGCGTTGAAGCTGGGACGCCAGTGGCTTTCTTT CSVEAGTPVAFF
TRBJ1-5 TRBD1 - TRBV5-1 TGCGCCAGCAGCACAGGGGTTGGCAATCAGCCCCAGCATTTT CASSTGVGNQPQHF
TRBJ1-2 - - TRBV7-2 TGTGCCAGCAGCCAAGCTCAAGGCTCCTATGGCTACACCTTC CASSQAQGSYGYTF
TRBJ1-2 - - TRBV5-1 TGCGCCAGCAGCTTGGACAGGGATCCTGGCTACACCTTC CASSLDRDPGYTF
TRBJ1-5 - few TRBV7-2 TGTGCCAGCAGCTTAGGCCCGTACAACAATCAGCCCCAGCATTTT CASSLGPYNNQPQHF
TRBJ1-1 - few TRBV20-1 TGCAGTGCTAGAGATAGAGGGGGACCGAACACTGAAGCTTTCTTT CSARDRGGPNTEAFF
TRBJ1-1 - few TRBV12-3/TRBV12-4 TGTGCCAGCAATTTTGGGAACACTGAAGCTTTCTTT CASNFGNTEAFF
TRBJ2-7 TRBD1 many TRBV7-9 TGTGCCAGCAGCTCTTGGGGGGACAGGGTGAACGAGCAGTACTTC CASSSWGDRVNEQYF
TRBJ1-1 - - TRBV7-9 TGTGCCAGCAGCGTTGACCCCCAGGCGAACACTGAAGCTTTCTTT CASSVDPQANTEAFF
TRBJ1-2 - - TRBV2 TGTGCCAGCAGTGAGGGGGCAGGCTTGAACTATGGCTACACCTTC CASSEGAGLNYGYTF
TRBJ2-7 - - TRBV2 TGTGCCAGCAGTAGCCGCAGGGGAGACTACGAGCAGTACTTC CASSSRRGDYEQYF
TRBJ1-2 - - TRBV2 TGTGCCAGCAGTGACAGCGGCGGGGGAAACTATGGCTACACCTTC CASSDSGGGNYGYTF
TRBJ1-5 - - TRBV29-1 TGCAGCGTTGATGTGGTCGGGACCCAGCATTTT CSVDVVGTQHF
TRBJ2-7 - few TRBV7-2 TGTGCCAGCAGCTTTGCGGGATTCTCCTACGAGCAGTACTTC CASSFAGFSYEQYF
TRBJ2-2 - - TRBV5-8 TGTGCCAGCCGACGGGAGACCGGGGAGCTGTTTTTT CASRRETGELFF